These 20 T cell receptor beta chains were sequenced from one sample in a study of T cell repertoires in cytomegalovirus infection. Via MiXCR, TCRdb re-called the reads, giving one row per CDR3 protein. In the table there are around 99,000 distinct CDR3 sequences, less than 30% of which are singletons. Antigens of these TCRs are unknown. The specimen was CD8+ T cells from cultured PBMCs, collected from culture after CMV antigen stimulation. Receptors originate from a human donor in good health (CMV status not recorded). Some clones in this sample may be carry-over from other donors' samples.

This clonotype was counted a few times. The rearrangement joins TRBV7-6 to TRBJ2-1; the D is unclear. Germline CDR1 is SGHVS and CDR2 is FNYEAQ. Trimming left V 5 bases short and J 6 bases short, with 11 bases between. The CDR3 has 13 amino acids. The CDR3 sequence is CASSAGDSNEQFF. The CDR3 DNA reads TGTGCCAGCAGCGCCGGTGACTCCAATGAGCAGTTCTTC.

The chain recombines TRBV7-6 with TRBJ1-5; D might be TRBD1 (5 bases). Trimming pared 0 bases from V and 4 bases from J, leaving 7 bases between. Germline V gives CDR1 SGHVS, CDR2 FNYEAQ. This CDR3 contains 14 residues. The chain's CDR3 is CASSLASGNQPQHF. CDR3 DNA sequence: TGTGCCAGCAGCTTAGCGTCAGGGAATCAGCCCCAGCATTTT.

The table lists this clonotype with a few counts. This chain links TRBV11-2 with TRBJ2-7; 7 nucleotides agree with TRBD1. Germline assignment: CDR1 SGHAT and CDR2 FQNNGV. V lost 1 base, J lost 0 bases, and 6 bases stayed unmatched. CDR3 length equals 16 residues. This chain's CDR3 is CASSLVQGQSSYEQYF. The DNA for the CDR3 is TGTGCCAGCAGCTTAGTGCAGGGACAGAGCTCCTACGAGCAGTACTTC.

A few counts support this clonotype. This rearrangement joins TRBV7-6 to TRBJ2-3; a possible D gene is TRBD2 (6 bases). The ends were cut back, 5 bases at V and 5 bases at J, with 8 bases in the middle. CDR3 size: 12 residues. CDR1 and CDR2 (germline): SGHVS, FNYEAQ. The CDR3 DNA follows: TGTGCCAGCAGCCCCGGGGGAGATACGCAGTATTTT. Amino acids: CASSPGGDTQYF.

The CDR3 DNA follows: TGTGCCAGCAGCTTGGACCACCTTTACCTCCACTTT. This codes for CASSLDHLYLHF. The chain uses TRBV5-5 and TRBJ1-6; D is uncertain. Germline CDR1 is SGHKS and CDR2 is YYEKEE (reference sequence). The CDR3 consists of 12 residues. Trimming stripped 0 bases from V and 15 bases from J, with 10 bases between. The full variable domain, with the rest looked up from reference TRBV5-5 and TRBJ1-6, is DAGVTQSPTHLIKTRGQQVTLRCSPISGHKSVSWYQQVLGQGPQFIFQYYEKEERGRGNFPDRFSARQFPNYSSELNVNALLLGDSALYLCASSLDHLYLHFGNGTRLTVT.

This clonotype was observed a few times. The V call is TRBV5-5, the J call TRBJ2-7; 7 nucleotides agree with TRBD1. Germline CDR1 SGHKS, CDR2 YYEKEE (reference sequence). The CDR3 totals 14 residues. The V gene end was trimmed by 0 bases and the J gene end by 3 bases; junction bases not matched to a gene: 3. CDR3 nucleotide sequence: TGTGCCAGCAGCTTGGCAACAGGGGACTACGAGCAGTACTTC. It codes for CASSLATGDYEQYF.

Here the CDR3 DNA reads TGTGCCAGTAGTCCATCAGGGGGCGACTACGAGCAGTACTTC. Translation: CASSPSGGDYEQYF. This chain uses TRBV19 with TRBJ2-7, with TRBD1 matching 8 bases. With 5 bases clipped from V and 3 bases from J, the junction kept 6 bases outside the gene matches. Germline CDR1 reads LNHDA; CDR2 reads SQIVND (reference sequence). The CDR3 consists of 14 residues.

This clonotype has a count of ten or more. The V and J genes are TRBV19 and TRBJ2-7; 11 positions match TRBD2. Germline loops: CDR1 LNHDA, CDR2 SQIVND (reference sequence). V lost 5 bases and J lost 2; bases outside the gene matches: 2. The length of the CDR3 is 14 residues. CDR3 in amino acids: CASSFSGGAYEQYF. Written as DNA, the CDR3 is TGTGCCAGTAGTTTTAGCGGGGGGGCCTACGAGCAGTACTTC.

This clonotype was detected ten times or more. This chain links TRBV7-9 with TRBJ2-5; TRBD2 is a possible D gene (5 bases). V was trimmed by 7 bases and J by 1 base, leaving 10 bases between them. This CDR3 has 13 residues. The germline CDR1 and CDR2 sequences are SEHNR and FQNEAQ (reference sequence). The CDR3 DNA is TGTGCCAGCACTGGCGGGCTCCAAGAGACCCAGTACTTC. It is translated as CASTGGLQETQYF.

This clonotype was found a few times. The gene calls are TRBV6-2 or TRBV6-3 and TRBJ2-6; 7 nucleotides agree with TRBD1. J gave up 2 bases and V 0 bases, and 1 base lay outside the gene matches. The CDR3 spans 16 residues. Looked up from germline, CDR1 is MNHEY and CDR2 is SVGEGT. The CDR3 nucleotides are TGTGCCAGCAGTTACTCCCAGGGGGCTGGGGCCAACGTCCTGACTTTC. Protein sequence: CASSYSQGAGANVLTF.

The gene calls are TRBV7-6 and TRBJ1-4; no clear D gene. Germline V CDR1 and CDR2: SGHVS, FNYEAQ. V lost 8 bases to trimming and J lost 0 bases, with 10 bases between them. This CDR3 is built from 14 residues. The CDR3 DNA is TGTGCCAGCGGACGACTACCAACTAATGAAAAACTGTTTTTT. This translates into CASGRLPTNEKLFF.

The chain has TRBV20-1 and TRBJ2-5; no reliable D call. Between the trimmed V and J ends, which lost 3 bases and 2 bases, there was a span of 13 bases. Germline lookup yields CDR1 DFQATT and CDR2 SNEGSKA (reference sequence). This CDR3 is built from 14 residues. CDR3 sequence reads: CSARADFLQETQYF. The CDR3 coding sequence is TGCAGTGCTAGGGCCGACTTCTTGCAAGAGACCCAGTACTTC.

V and J are TRBV27 and TRBJ2-5; D might be TRBD2 (7 bases). The CDR3 consists of 15 residues. Germline V gene sequence: CDR1 MNHEY, CDR2 SMNVEV (reference sequence). Trimming cost V 6 bases and J 5 bases, with 19 bases left between them. The CDR3 DNA reads as TGTGCCAGCAGCCCAAGGGGGGGGCGCCGGGAGACCCAGTACTTC. Translation gives CASSPRGGRRETQYF.

Regarding this clonotype: As the CDR3 is not closed by the conserved phenylalanine or tryptophan, this likely results from a read error. The chain carries TRBV28 and TRBJ2-4, with D tentatively TRBD2 (6 bases). This CDR3 has 20 residues. Germline V gene lookup returns CDR1 MDHEN and CDR2 SYDVKM. V shed 6 bases and J shed 7 bases, with 34 bases lying between them. The CDR3 nucleotides read TGTGCCAGCAGCTATACCGGGACTCCCCGCCTAGGGATCCGTAGGAACATTCAGTACCTC. It specifies CASSYTGTPRLGIRRNIQYL.

The genes are TRBV19 and TRBJ1-6; 9 nucleotides agree with TRBD1. CDR3 length equals 14 residues. Unmatched junction bases numbered 5, after V lost 5 bases and J lost 9 bases. Per the germline V gene, CDR1 is LNHDA and CDR2 is SQIVND (reference sequence). This CDR3 reads CASSYGTGPSPLHF. For the CDR3, the DNA is TGTGCCAGTAGTTACGGGACAGGGCCTTCACCCCTCCACTTT.

Only a few counts were recorded for this clonotype. V gene TRBV27 combines with J gene TRBJ2-7; 11 bases agree with TRBD2. The CDR3 runs to 15 residues. Trimming cost V 5 bases and J 5 bases; bases outside gene matches: 8. Germline CDR1 is MNHEY and CDR2 is SMNVEV (reference sequence). CDR3 protein: CASSPITSGGDEQYF. The CDR3 bases are TGTGCCAGCAGTCCCATAACTAGCGGGGGCGACGAGCAGTACTTC.

The rearrangement links TRBV20-1 to TRBJ1-2; TRBD1 agrees at 9 bases. Trimming removed 5 bases from V and 3 bases from J; junction bases left unmatched: 7. From germline, CDR1 is DFQATT and CDR2 SNEGSKA (reference sequence). CDR3 length: 14 amino acids. The CDR3 loop is CSARGTGSYYGYTF. The CDR3 DNA reads TGCAGTGCTCGAGGGACAGGGAGCTACTATGGCTACACCTTC.

The genes are TRBV7-9 and TRBJ2-5; D remains ambiguous. Germline V gene sequence: CDR1 SEHNR, CDR2 FQNEAQ (reference sequence). V shed 4 bases and J shed 4 bases, with 7 bases lying between them. The CDR3 is made up of 12 amino acids. CDR3 loop: CASSSHIETQYF. As DNA, the CDR3 is TGTGCCAGCAGCTCGCACATAGAGACCCAGTACTTC.

The chain carries TRBV6-5 and TRBJ2-7; 10 bases are shared with TRBD1. CDR1 is MNHEY and CDR2 is SVGAGI in the germline V gene. The CDR3 has 15 residues. J was trimmed by 0 bases and V by 6 bases; bases with no gene match: 5. The CDR3 region is CASSLGQGRSYEQYF. CDR3 sequence (DNA): TGTGCCAGCAGCCTGGGACAGGGGCGCTCCTACGAGCAGTACTTC.

This clonotype was seen a handful of times. J is TRBJ2-1 and V is TRBV24-1; 8 nucleotides agree with TRBD1. Germline CDR1 KGHDR, CDR2 SFDVKD. J gave up 10 bases and V 9 bases, and 10 bases lay outside the gene matches. This CDR3 is built from 13 residues. The CDR3 loop reads CATGGQGRHEQFF. The CDR3 nucleotides read TGTGCCACCGGAGGACAGGGACGCCACGAGCAGTTCTTC.